This T cell receptor (beta chain) was recorded in a study of cytomegalovirus exposure and HLA in healthy donors. On the study more broadly: The study placed roughly four fifths of its 398 genotyped donors in the Caucasian-associated ancestry cluster. General study results and limits: In vitro checks showed that a few CMV-associated chains really do target CMV antigens.

Notes on this clone: The antigen is undetermined.

This CDR3 has 14 amino acids. The ends lost 4 bases at V and 8 bases at J; junction bases unmatched: 7. CDR1 GTSNPN and CDR2 SVGIG come from the germline V gene (reference sequence). PCR involved 60 Vbeta and 13 Jbeta primers. Generated by immunoSEQ multiplex PCR, the TCRdb table keeps only in-frame clones and is missing some. The sample includes some 51,000 clones. Material for sequencing was PBMCs. V usage is TRBV30 and J usage is TRBJ2-1; 11 nucleotides align to TRBD2. The clonotype was recovered from a man in his forties or fifties in good health and CMV-seropositive. CDR3 sequence (DNA): TGTGCCTGGACCACTAGCGGGAGTTTCTATGAGCAGTTCTTC. Its translation: CAWTTSGSFYEQFF.